These T cell receptor beta chains were read from a single sample in a study of blood T cell repertoires in COVID-19. The protocol was immunoSEQ multiplex PCR, while the TCRdb copy is restricted to in-frame clones and leaves out a portion. The table records 200,000 to 250,000 clones, roughly 86% of them present only once. Sequenced sample: peripheral blood. The receptors were sampled from a man of 80 years or more with acute or convalescent COVID-19. The CDR3 runs from the conserved cysteine through the conserved F or W. A D gene is named only where the DNA matches it firmly. Clone size is given for some rows only: seen once, a few or many times, or a class if the clone is expanded.

V gene	clone size	D gene	J gene	CDR3 DNA	CDR3 protein
TRBV7-2	NA	TRBD2	TRBJ2-7	TGTGCCAGCAGACCCGGGACTAGCGGGAGTCGTGGAGAGCAGTACTTC	CASRPGTSGSRGEQYF
TRBV19	NA	NA	TRBJ1-5	TGTGCCAGTAGGGACCGGGGGGGCAGACTCCATAGCAATCAGCCCCAGCATTTT	CASRDRGGRLHSNQPQHF
TRBV28	NA	NA	TRBJ1-5	TGTGCCAGCAGTTTGGGAGGCGTCAGGCCTCAGCCCCAGCATTTT	CASSLGGVRPQPQHF
TRBV27	NA	TRBD2	TRBJ2-7	TGTGCCAGCAGTCCAAGCCGGACTAGCGGGAGGGTTTTACACGAGCAGTACTTC	CASSPSRTSGRVLHEQYF
TRBV27	once	TRBD1	TRBJ2-2	TGTGCCAGCAAGGTACAGGGGGTCGGCGGGGAGCTGTTTTTT	CASKVQGVGGELFF
TRBV19	NA	NA	TRBJ2-1	TGTGCCAGTAGTATAGTCTTTGGGGCTTCCAATGAGCAGTTCTTC	CASSIVFGASNEQFF
TRBV6-4	NA	NA	TRBJ2-1	TGTGCCAGCAGTTCAGGGATCAACGGGGGAAATGAGCAGTTCTTC	CASSSGINGGNEQFF
TRBV11-2	NA	NA	TRBJ1-5	TGTGCCAGCAGCTTAGGGACTCGGGAATTTCAGCCCCAGCATTTT	CASSLGTREFQPQHF
TRBV16	NA	TRBD1	TRBJ1-5	TGTGCCAGCAGCCTCGGTGGACAGGGCAATCAGCCCCAGCATTTT	CASSLGGQGNQPQHF
TRBV10-3	NA	NA	TRBJ2-3	TGTGCCATCGAACGGCAGGTGGGAGATACGCAGTATTTT	CAIERQVGDTQYF
TRBV19	few	NA	TRBJ1-5	TGTGCCAGTAGTATTGATAGAAATAGCAATCAGCCCCAGCATTTT	CASSIDRNSNQPQHF
TRBV6-5	NA	NA	TRBJ2-7	TGTGCCAGCACCTCAGGCAGTTTATCCCACGAGCAGTACTTC	CASTSGSLSHEQYF
TRBV27	once	NA	TRBJ2-3	TGTGCCAGCAGGGACAGTATATCAGATACGCAGTATTTT	CASRDSISDTQYF
TRBV6-2/TRBV6-3	NA	NA	TRBJ1-1	TGTGCCAGCAGCCCTCGTGGCAGTTCAATGAACACTGAAGCTTTCTTT	CASSPRGSSMNTEAFF
TRBV5-5	NA	NA	TRBJ2-7	TGTGCCAGCAGTCACGGGGGGCGCAACGAGCAGTACTTC	CASSHGGRNEQYF
TRBV5-4	NA	TRBD2	TRBJ2-2	TGTGCCAGCAGCCTGCCGGGACTAGCGGGAGATTTGGGCACCGGGGAGCTGTTTTTT	CASSLPGLAGDLGTGELFF
TRBV7-2	NA	NA	TRBJ2-7	TGTGCCAGCAGCTTAGAGCGGTTGTACATCGAGCAGTACTTC	CASSLERLYIEQYF
TRBV27	NA	NA	TRBJ1-1	TGTGCCAGCAGTTTAAGACAGGCGGAGGCTGAAGCTTTCTTT	CASSLRQAEAEAFF
TRBV6-5	NA	TRBD1	TRBJ1-5	TGTGCCAGCAGCTATTCCGGACAGGGGGCCCAGCCCCAGCATTTT	CASSYSGQGAQPQHF
TRBV3-1/TRBV3-2	NA	NA	TRBJ1-1	TGTGCCAGCGCCGATGTGGGCGCTGAAGCTTTCTTT	CASADVGAEAFF
TRBV19	NA	TRBD2	TRBJ2-5	TGTGCCAGTAGTCTCGGGCTAGCGGGAGGCCAAGAGACCCAGTACTTC	CASSLGLAGGQETQYF
TRBV6-6	once	TRBD1	TRBJ1-5	TGTGCCAGCAGTGACTTTGGACAGGGCACTCAGCCCCAGCATTTT	CASSDFGQGTQPQHF
TRBV12-3/TRBV12-4	NA	TRBD1	TRBJ1-1	TGTGCCAGCAGTAGACAGGGGACTGAAGCTTTCTTT	CASSRQGTEAFF
TRBV6-5	NA	TRBD1	TRBJ2-2	TGTGCCAGCAGTTCGACAGGGGGGGGCGGGGAGCTGTTTTTT	CASSSTGGGGELFF
TRBV12-3/TRBV12-4	NA	NA	TRBJ1-4	TGTGCCAGCAGTTTAAACGGGGGTGAAAAACTGTTTTTT	CASSLNGGEKLFF
TRBV28	NA	TRBD1	TRBJ2-4	TGTGCCAGCACTCAATACTTGGACAGGCCGGGCAAAAACATTCAGTACTTC	CASTQYLDRPGKNIQYF
TRBV27	NA	NA	TRBJ1-4	TGTGCCAGCAGTTGGCGGGGGGCGAATGAAAAACTGTTTTTT	CASSWRGANEKLFF
TRBV3-1/TRBV3-2	few	NA	TRBJ1-1	TGTGCCAGCAGCCAGGGCCTAAGAAAAGCTTTCTTT	CASSQGLRKAFF
TRBV28	NA	NA	TRBJ1-2	TGTGCCAGCAGGAGGGAGATCTATGGCTACACCTTC	CASRREIYGYTF
TRBV20-1	NA	NA	TRBJ1-1	TGCAGTGCTGGGGCAGCTTTCTTT	CSAGAAFF